The TCR beta chain described here comes from a study of T-cell reconstitution after alpha-beta-depleted transplantation in children. Study-level results: There were some patients whose high TCRbeta diversity at day 60 came from surviving recipient T cells and thymic progenitors. The study reportedly traced alpha-beta T cells about two months after transplant to several hundred expanded graft clones.

The authors prepared the TCRbeta library with unique molecular identifiers. TCRdb re-called the PCR reads with MiXCR, one entry per CDR3 protein. Of nearly 350,000 distinct CDR3 sequences detected, around 16% appear once; the ten largest clones hold about 41%. As concerns this clonotype: The target antigen is unknown.

The CDR3 runs 13 residues. CDR1 and CDR2 (germline): LGHDT, YNNKEL (reference sequence). Between the trimmed V and J ends, which lost 0 bases and 9 bases, there was a span of 12 bases. This TCR came from a male patient under 10 years old who had a stem cell transplant for acute lymphoblastic leukemia, so the T cells may come from the graft donor. This material consisted of PBMCs, mostly from graft donor cells, taken 360 days after TCRalphabeta/CD19-depleted stem cell transplant. The chain has TRBV3-1 and TRBJ2-7; D call uncertain. CDR3 coding DNA: TGTGCCAGCAGCCAAGATTGGAAGATAGGGCAGTACTTC. It specifies CASSQDWKIGQYF.